This passage covers 28 T cell receptor beta chains from one sample sequenced in a study of cytomegalovirus exposure and HLA in healthy donors. Researchers ran the PCR with 60 Vbeta and 13 Jbeta primers. TCRdb keeps only in-frame clones here, not all; method: immunoSEQ multiplex PCR. The table lists 150,000 or so clones, over 65% of them singletons. The sequencing input was PBMCs. All receptors derive from a woman aged 40 to 50 in good health and CMV-seronegative.

This clone was seen only once. This sequence joins TRBV7-9 and TRBJ2-3; tentatively, D is TRBD2 (5 bases). The CDR3 spans 15 residues. Germline loops: CDR1 SEHNR, CDR2 FQNEAQ (reference sequence). V gave up 1 base and J gave up 8 bases, with 16 bases separating them. The DNA of the CDR3 is TGTGCCAGCAGCTTAGTCCTCGTCCGGGGAGCTACGCAGTATTTT. Protein product: CASSLVLVRGATQYF.

CDR3 in amino acids: CAISEGGHLSYNEQFF. CDR3 DNA: TGTGCCATCAGTGAAGGAGGGCACCTCTCCTACAATGAGCAGTTCTTC. The chain links TRBV10-3 to TRBJ2-1; weak D call: TRBD2 (6 bases). The CDR3 has 16 residues. CDR1 and CDR2 from the germline V gene are ENHRY and SYGVKD. Between the trimmed V and J ends, which lost 3 bases and 0 bases, there was a span of 12 bases.

The V call is TRBV11-2, the J call TRBJ2-5; a weak D match, TRBD1 (6 bases). This CDR3 has 14 amino acids. Germline assignment: CDR1 SGHAT and CDR2 FQNNGV. V lost 5 bases, J lost 5 bases, and 15 bases lay in between. In DNA, the CDR3 is TGTGCCAGCAGCATTCAACAGGGCTGGGAGACCCAGTACTTC. It codes for CASSIQQGWETQYF.

The V call is TRBV11-2, the J call TRBJ2-1; a possible D gene is TRBD2 (6 bases). Looked up from germline, CDR1 is SGHAT and CDR2 is FQNNGV. V was clipped by 6 bases and J by 0 bases, with 21 bases between them. CDR3 size: 18 residues. The CDR3: CASRRPGSTARSYNEQFF. The DNA for the CDR3 is TGTGCCAGCAGACGTCCCGGGAGTACAGCCCGCTCCTACAATGAGCAGTTCTTC.

The rearrangement links TRBV5-1 to TRBJ1-4; possible D gene TRBD1, 6 bases. Germline CDR1 reads SGHRS; CDR2 reads YFSETQ. The CDR3 totals 15 residues. Trimming left V 4 bases short and J 4 bases short, with 14 bases between. The CDR3 sequence is CASSTQQGGNEKLFF. Written as DNA, the CDR3 is TGCGCCAGCAGCACTCAACAGGGCGGTAATGAAAAACTGTTTTTT.

This chain joins TRBV5-4 and TRBJ1-2, with 9 bases fitting TRBD1. The germline V gene has CDR1 SGHNT and CDR2 YYREEE (reference sequence). The junction had 14 bases not matched to a gene; V was cut back by 2 bases and J by 6 bases. This CDR3 is built from 17 residues. CDR3 amino acids: CASSLPSRNDRGDGYTF. The CDR3 nucleotides read TGTGCCAGCAGCTTACCTAGTCGGAACGACAGGGGGGATGGCTACACCTTC.

This rearrangement joins TRBV9 to TRBJ2-3; D ambiguous. Looked up from germline, CDR1 is SGDLS and CDR2 is YYNGEE. V lost 0 bases to trimming and J lost 5 bases, with 13 bases between them. CDR3 length: 15 residues. The CDR3 DNA follows: TGTGCCAGCAGCGTAGGAGGCAGCCAACAAGATACGCAGTATTTT. Its translation: CASSVGGSQQDTQYF.

This clone has more than one count but fewer than ten. The chain employs TRBV27 and TRBJ2-5; TRBD2 matches 7 bases. Trimming cost V 6 bases and J 3 bases; bases outside gene matches: 4. The CDR3 is 13 amino acids. The germline gives CDR1 MNHEY, CDR2 SMNVEV (reference sequence). CDR3 coding DNA: TGTGCCAGCAGGAGCGGGGATGAAGAGACCCAGTACTTC. Protein: CASRSGDEETQYF.

J is TRBJ2-1 and V is TRBV19, with 8 bases identical to TRBD1. Germline lookup yields CDR1 LNHDA and CDR2 SQIVND (reference sequence). V lost 5 bases and J lost 6; bases outside the gene matches: 6. This CDR3 has 14 amino acids. Here the CDR3 reads CASSPWQGANEQFF. The CDR3 DNA follows: TGTGCCAGTAGTCCTTGGCAGGGGGCCAATGAGCAGTTCTTC.

This clone was observed a handful of times. The chain is built from TRBV10-2 and TRBJ2-7; tentatively, D is TRBD1 (6 bases). V was trimmed by 8 bases and J by 4 bases, leaving 12 bases between them. The CDR3 consists of 12 residues. The germline V gene has CDR1 WSHSY and CDR2 SAAADI. CDR3 sequence reads: CASGQSQYEQYF. For the CDR3, the DNA is TGCGCCAGCGGACAGTCCCAATACGAGCAGTACTTC.

CDR3 DNA: TGTGCCAGCAGCCAAGTCCACAGACAAAACATTCAGTACTTC. Protein product: CASSQVHRQNIQYF. V and J are TRBV14 and TRBJ2-4; D remains ambiguous. Germline values: CDR1 SGHDN, CDR2 FVKESK. This CDR3 has 14 residues. Trimming left V 1 base short and J 5 bases short, with 9 bases between.

The J gene is TRBJ1-1, the V gene TRBV27; TRBD1 agrees at 8 bases. V was pared by 5 bases and J by 5 bases, with 7 bases of the junction left unmatched. Germline loops: CDR1 MNHEY, CDR2 SMNVEV (reference sequence). The CDR3 spans 14 residues. DNA for the CDR3: TGTGCCAGCAGTAAGACAGGGGTATGGACTGAAGCTTTCTTT. Translated: CASSKTGVWTEAFF.

V and J are TRBV5-1 and TRBJ2-1; 10 bases fit TRBD2. Germline CDR1 reads SGHRS; CDR2 reads YFSETQ. The V gene end was trimmed by 1 base and the J gene end by 6 bases; junction bases not matched to a gene: 7. The CDR3 is 16 amino acids. The CDR3 sequence: CASSLLASGGANEQFF. The CDR3 DNA is TGCGCCAGCAGCTTGCTGGCTAGCGGGGGTGCCAATGAGCAGTTCTTC.

The V and J genes are TRBV25-1 and TRBJ2-2; TRBD2 is a possible D gene (7 bases). V lost 4 bases to trimming and J lost 0 bases, with 9 bases between them. Germline V gene sequence: CDR1 MGHDK, CDR2 SYGVNS. This CDR3 is built from 15 residues. CDR3 sequence: CASSGGGANTGELFF. As DNA, the CDR3 is TGTGCCAGCAGTGGGGGGGGCGCGAACACCGGGGAGCTGTTTTTT.

The V and J genes are TRBV2 and TRBJ2-7; D perhaps matches TRBD1 (6 bases). Germline CDR1 and CDR2: SNHLY and FYNNEI. The ends were cut back, 8 bases at V and 6 bases at J, with 14 bases in the middle. The CDR3 runs to 12 residues. The CDR3 sequence is CASSQQGGEQYF. The CDR3 nucleotides are TGTGCCAGCTCTCAACAGGGCGGCGAGCAGTACTTC.

Remarks on this clone: An end of the junction differs from the germline gene, which may be a read error. Other DNA sequences in this sample translate to the same CDR3. This chain joins TRBV2 and TRBJ2-7; 10 nucleotides match TRBD1. This CDR3 is built from 16 residues. Germline lookup yields CDR1 SNHLY and CDR2 FYNNEI. The CDR3 reads CASSLSVGTGVYEQYF. CDR3 DNA sequence: TGTGCCAGCAGCCTCTCTGTTGGGACAGGGGTCTACGAACAGTACTTC.

The rearrangement links TRBV2 to TRBJ2-3; the match to TRBD2 covers 9 bases. CDR1 and CDR2 from the germline V gene are SNHLY and FYNNEI. Losses at the gene ends were 5 bases for V and 1 base for J; bases not matched to a gene: 4. The CDR3 covers 15 residues. CDR3 sequence: CASSYSGGRTDTQYF. CDR3 DNA sequence: TGTGCCAGCAGTTATAGCGGGGGCCGCACAGATACGCAGTATTTT.

V gene TRBV4-1 combines with J gene TRBJ1-2; perhaps TRBD1 as D (6 bases). The CDR3 is 16 residues long. Trimming cost V 5 bases and J 2 bases, with 18 bases left between them. Germline CDR1 is MGHRA and CDR2 is YSYEKL. The CDR3 DNA is TGCGCCAGCAGCGTATTTCAGGGACAATACAACTATGGCTACACCTTC. Translated: CASSVFQGQYNYGYTF.

The V and J genes are TRBV5-4 and TRBJ1-5; D is unresolved. The CDR3 length is 15 residues. Germline V CDR1 and CDR2: SGHNT, YYREEE (reference sequence). V lost 5 bases and J 3 bases, leaving 15 bases between the germline ends. The chain's CDR3 is CASSHGGGHNQPQHF. Here the CDR3 DNA reads TGTGCCAGCAGTCACGGAGGCGGGCACAATCAGCCCCAGCATTTT. Full variable domain (outside the CDR3, taken from reference TRBV5-4 and TRBJ1-5): ETGVTQSPTHLIKTRGQQVTLRCSSQSGHNTVSWYQQALGQGPQFIFQYYREEENGRGNFPPRFSGLQFPNYSSELNVNALELDDSALYLCASSHGGGHNQPQHFGDGTRLSIL.

The V and J genes are TRBV6-5 and TRBJ1-5; 7 bases are a match to TRBD1. With V trimmed by 7 bases and J by 2 bases, 8 bases remained unmatched. Per the germline V gene, CDR1 is MNHEY and CDR2 is SVGAGI. CDR3 length: 15 amino acids. CDR3 loop: CASKKGTARNQPQHF. As DNA, the CDR3 is TGTGCCAGCAAAAAGGGGACAGCCCGCAATCAGCCCCAGCATTTT.

For this clone: The junction departs from germline at one end; a sequencing error may be responsible. This sequence joins TRBV19 and TRBJ2-1; no clear D. The CDR3 length is 16 residues. CDR1 LNHDA and CDR2 SQIVND come from the germline V gene (reference sequence). Written as DNA, the CDR3 is TGTGCCAGTAGTATAAGTGGTAGACGCTTCTACAATGAGCGGTTCTTC. Encoded protein: CASSISGRRFYNERFF. Supplemented by reference TRBV19 and TRBJ2-1, the full variable domain reads DGGITQSPKYLFRKEGQNVTLSCEQNLNHDAMYWYRQDPGQGLRLIYYSQIVNDFQKGDIAEGYSVSREKKESFPLTVTSAQKNPTAFYLCASSISGRRFYNERFFGPGTRLTVL.

The gene calls are TRBV15 and TRBJ2-3, with D unresolved. The germline V gene has CDR1 LNHNV and CDR2 YYDKDF (reference sequence). This CDR3 contains 13 residues. V dropped 0 bases and J dropped 3 bases, with 4 bases sitting between them. The CDR3 sequence: CATSRDITDTQYF. CDR3 sequence (DNA): TGTGCCACCAGCAGAGATATAACAGATACGCAGTATTTT.

The table lists this clone with many counts. The chain recombines TRBV6-1 with TRBJ2-1; TRBD2 matches at 15 bases. CDR3 size: 20 residues. Germline loops: CDR1 MNHNS, CDR2 SASEGT. V gave up 4 bases and J gave up 1 base; unmatched junction bases: 11. The CDR3 nucleotides are TGTGCCAGCAGTGCCAGGACTAGCGGGGGGGAATTTTTGTCCTACAATGAGCAGTTCTTC. It encodes CASSARTSGGEFLSYNEQFF.

This clone has just one count. V gene TRBV4-1 combines with J gene TRBJ1-6, with a tentative D call TRBD1 (6 bases). V lost 3 bases and J lost 6, with 15 bases in between. CDR1 and CDR2 from the germline V gene are MGHRA and YSYEKL. CDR3 size: 16 residues. The CDR3, as DNA: TGCGCCAGCAGCCATCCCAAGGGGGATCCTAATTCACCCCTCCACTTT. It specifies CASSHPKGDPNSPLHF.

CDR3 bases: TGTGCCAGCTCACCACGAGACAGGACCCATGAAGCTTTCTTT. It yields the protein CASSPRDRTHEAFF. The chain is built from TRBV18 and TRBJ1-1; TRBD1 might be the D (6 bases). The CDR3 totals 14 residues. V was cut by 1 base and J by 7 bases, with 13 bases left in between. Germline-derived CDR1 and CDR2 are KGHSH and LQKENI.

This rearrangement joins TRBV10-1 to TRBJ2-2; 7 bases match TRBD1. In germline, CDR1 is WNHNN, CDR2 SYGVQD (reference sequence). The CDR3 runs to 12 residues. Germline trimming cut 7 bases from V and 7 bases from J; bases unmatched to any gene: 3. The DNA for the CDR3 is TGCGCCAGCAACAGGGGATTCGGGGAGCTGTTTTTT. It encodes CASNRGFGELFF.

This sequence joins TRBV5-1 and TRBJ1-1, with 7 bases fitting TRBD1. The CDR3 extends over 15 amino acids. The germline gives CDR1 SGHRS, CDR2 YFSETQ. With 0 bases clipped from V and 3 bases from J, the junction kept 5 bases outside the gene matches. CDR3 residues: CASSLVKGAHTEAFF. The CDR3 DNA is TGCGCCAGCAGCTTGGTTAAGGGGGCCCACACTGAAGCTTTCTTT.

The chain employs TRBV4-1 and TRBJ2-1, with a weak D call TRBD2 (7 bases). Germline-derived CDR1 and CDR2 are MGHRA and YSYEKL. Trimming pared 2 bases from V and 1 base from J, leaving 18 bases between. CDR3 length: 18 amino acids. CDR3 sequence reads: CASSQTGGGGLSYNEQFF. The CDR3 DNA reads TGCGCCAGCAGCCAAACCGGGGGCGGGGGCCTTTCCTACAATGAGCAGTTCTTC.